This record looks at one TCR beta chain sequence and its context. Using immunoSEQ multiplex PCR, the repertoire was profiled, and TCRdb retains in-frame clones only, with some absent. The data show 40,000 or so clones, nearly 90% seen once. This sample was taken from a study of graft-versus-host responses after intestinal transplantation. Overall study context: Multivisceral, liver-intestinal, or isolated intestinal transplants were performed in recipients.

CDR3 length: 13 amino acids. V gave up 0 bases and J gave up 7 bases, with 8 bases separating them. The V gene's germline CDR1 is SGHDT and CDR2 YYEEEE. The chain recombines TRBV5-6 with TRBJ2-1; D is unresolved. Material: PBMCs, obtained roughly 270 days after transplant. This sequence originates from a human patient who received an intestinal transplant, so some T cells may come from the graft donor. The CDR3 DNA sequence: TGTGCCAGCAGCTTGGGACTCTCGAATGAGCAGTTCTTC. Encoded protein: CASSLGLSNEQFF.